The 10 T cell receptor beta chains presented below share a single source sample, sequenced in a study of low-dose radiotherapy and immunotherapy resistance in tumors. Time point given: before trial treatment. TRAV- and TRBV-specific primers, spanning alpha and beta chains, primed first-strand cDNA. PCR amplification of the TCRs was performed with Phusion for 20 PCR cycles, and it relied on a constant-region primer together with a V-primer adapter. MiXCR, run by TCRdb on the reads, gives a single entry per CDR3 protein. The repertoire holds 55,000 to 80,000 distinct CDR3 sequences, with about 30% as singletons. The material sequenced was PBMCs, taken before treatment. The receptors here all came from a male donor with rectosigmoid adenocarcinoma.

This clonotype was seen ten or more times. The rearrangement joins TRBV7-2 to TRBJ2-2; D is undetermined. Between the trimmed V and J ends, which lost 4 bases and 7 bases, there was a span of 10 bases. CDR3 length: 13 residues. Germline-derived CDR1 and CDR2 are SGHTA and FQGNSA. The CDR3 nucleotides read TGTGCCAGCAGCTGGACCTCGGGCGGGGAGCTGTTTTTT. As protein: CASSWTSGGELFF.

This clonotype has ten or more counts. V and J are TRBV9 and TRBJ1-2; D may be TRBD1 (6 bases). Trimming pared 3 bases from V and 3 bases from J, leaving 9 bases between. Germline V CDR1 and CDR2: SGDLS, YYNGEE. The CDR3 extends over 13 amino acids. CDR3: CASSANRDYGYTF. The DNA of the CDR3 is TGTGCCAGCAGCGCTAACAGGGACTATGGCTACACCTTC.

This clonotype was counted many times. The rearrangement links TRBV29-1 to TRBJ2-4; D remains ambiguous. V was trimmed by 4 bases and J by 6 bases, leaving 16 bases between them. Germline CDR1 and CDR2: SQVTM and ANQGSEA. This CDR3 contains 14 residues. DNA for the CDR3: TGCAGCGTTGTGACCCAAGTTGCGGTAAACATTCAGTACTTC. Its protein product is CSVVTQVAVNIQYF.

Remarks on this clonotype: A far larger clone is one base from this, pointing to a likely read error. The gene calls are TRBV6-5 and TRBJ2-1; D ambiguous. V lost 3 bases, J lost 9 bases, and 6 bases lay in between. Germline V lookup: CDR1 MNHEY, CDR2 SVGAGI. The CDR3 covers 11 residues. The CDR3: CASSYKVEQFF. The CDR3 bases are TGTGCCAGCAGTTATAAAGTTGAGCAGTTCTTC.

The chain combines TRBV18 with TRBJ1-1, with D perhaps matching TRBD1 (5 bases). Trimming stripped 4 bases from V and 3 bases from J, with 9 bases between. In germline, CDR1 is KGHSH, CDR2 LQKENI. The CDR3 has 13 amino acids. CDR3 protein: CASSRAGDTEAFF. As DNA, the CDR3 is TGTGCCAGCTCACGGGCGGGGGACACTGAAGCTTTCTTT.

There are many counts of this clonotype. The J gene is TRBJ2-7, the V gene TRBV23-1; no clear D. TRBV23-1 is placed among ORFs of uncertain function. V lost 3 bases and J lost 0, with 18 bases in between. This CDR3 region has 17 residues. This CDR3 is CASSQSACGWRSYEQYF. The CDR3, as DNA: TGCGCCAGCAGTCAGTCTGCTTGTGGTTGGCGCTCCTACGAGCAGTACTTC.

This clonotype was seen only once. The chain carries TRBV7-2 and TRBJ2-5; D unclear. Trimming removed 5 bases from V and 5 bases from J, with 18 bases in between. Germline values: CDR1 SGHTA, CDR2 FQGNSA. The CDR3 runs to 15 residues. In DNA form, the CDR3 reads TGTGCCAGCAGCAACTTCCGGACGGGCGCGGAGACCCAGTACTTC. Its protein product is CASSNFRTGAETQYF.

Only a few counts were recorded for this clonotype. This is likely an artifact of a read error, given a far larger clone one base away. The gene calls are TRBV6-2 or TRBV6-3 and TRBJ2-7; D may be TRBD2 (5 bases). Trimming shortened V by 4 bases and J by 7 bases, and 26 bases separated the two germline ends. The CDR3 extends over 17 amino acids. In germline, CDR1 is MNHEY, CDR2 SVGEGT. DNA of the CDR3: TGTGCCAGCAGTTCCGTTCGGCAAGGGAGCTCCTACAATGAGCAGTACTTC. The encoded protein is CASSSVRQGSSYNEQYF.

This clonotype was counted ten times or more. J is TRBJ1-1 and V is TRBV15; D is unclear. From germline, CDR1 is LNHNV and CDR2 YYDKDF (reference sequence). Trimming shortened V by 4 bases and J by 6 bases, and 15 bases separated the two germline ends. The CDR3 has 14 residues. The CDR3 protein is CATSKSGTRPEAFF. CDR3 nucleotide sequence: TGTGCCACCAGCAAGTCGGGTACGAGGCCTGAAGCTTTCTTT.

The chain links TRBV3-1 to TRBJ2-5; D is unresolved. Germline values: CDR1 LGHDT, CDR2 YNNKEL (reference sequence). The CDR3 extends over 17 amino acids. V lost 2 bases to trimming and J lost 5 bases, with 21 bases between them. The DNA of the CDR3 is TGTGCCAGCAGCCAATATGTGAACCTATCCCCTGGGGAGACCCAGTACTTC. It yields the protein CASSQYVNLSPGETQYF.